The clone carrying this T cell receptor beta chain was observed many times. The antigen remains unidentified. When ophthalmopathy did not progress within 18 months, Graves' hyperthyroidism was considered stable. Diagnoses rested on clinical symptoms, serum thyroxine and TRAb, thyroid ultrasound and orbital computed tomography. This CDR3 has 15 residues. V was clipped by 4 bases and J by 2 bases, with 15 bases between them. In germline, CDR1 is SNHLY, CDR2 FYNNEI. RNA transcripts yielded amplified TCR beta CDR3 regions. TCR CDR3 underwent first-round RT-PCR with the HTBI primer set. TCRdb re-called the multiplex PCR reads through MiXCR, storing one row per CDR3 protein. The sample shows a few hundred thousand distinct CDR3 sequences, around 23% of them seen only once. This sample is drawn from a study of T cells in Graves' hyperthyroidism and ophthalmopathy. Findings of the study overall: The blood repertoire included most of the expanded thyroid clonotypes above 0.001.

This chain connects TRBV2 to TRBJ2-7; D is perhaps TRBD1 or TRBD2 (6 bases each). Sequenced sample: blood. The origin of this receptor is a woman aged 45-60 years with Graves' hyperthyroidism. CDR3 DNA: TGTGCCAGCAGTGCCCTTACCGGGGGCCCCTACGAGCAGTACTTC. It specifies CASSALTGGPYEQYF.